This T cell receptor (beta chain) was found in a study of T cells in Graves' hyperthyroidism and ophthalmopathy. The wider study: Sampling of peripheral blood happened at initial diagnosis, prior to any treatment.

On the basis of clinical symptoms, serum thyroxine and TRAb, thyroid ultrasound and orbital computed tomography, diagnoses were made. This clonotype was seen many times. Its cognate antigen is unknown. Germline V gives CDR1 SGHAT, CDR2 FQNNGV. The CDR3 is 15 amino acids. V dropped 0 bases and J dropped 5 bases, with 11 bases sitting between them. The TCR beta CDR3 regions underwent amplification using RNA transcripts as the source. An initial round of RT-PCR targeting the TCR CDR3 relied on the HTBI primer set. A single record per CDR3 protein comes from TCRdb applying MiXCR to the multiplex PCR reads. The sample lists about 380,000 distinct CDR3 sequences; around 18% were seen once. Study-level findings and limits: Stable hyperthyroidism and ophthalmopathy were separated using 13 V-J signatures. Peripheral blood also featured most of the thyroid clonotypes expanded above 0.001.

The sequencing input was blood. This TCR came from a man between 18 and 29 years old with Graves' ophthalmopathy. The chain employs TRBV11-2 and TRBJ1-5, with D possibly TRBD1 on 5 matching bases. The CDR3 loop is CASSLDGGKHQPQHF. CDR3 DNA: TGTGCCAGCAGCTTAGACGGGGGGAAGCATCAGCCCCAGCATTTT. The full variable domain, completed using reference TRBV11-2 and TRBJ1-5, is EAGVAQSPRYKIIEKRQSVAFWCNPISGHATLYWYQQILGQGPKLLIQFQNNGVVDDSQLPKDRFSAERLKGVDSTLKIQPAKLEDSAVYLCASSLDGGKHQPQHFGDGTRLSIL.